These T cell receptor beta chains were read from a single sample in a study of chemoradiotherapy in HPV16-positive cancers. The table came from immunoSEQ multiplex PCR; TCRdb's copy has only in-frame clones and leaves some out. The repertoire consists of around 13,000 clones, with around two thirds occurring once and the leading ten covering 16%. The material was obtained from a patient who underwent chemoradiotherapy. The source is a human donor with HPV-associated anogenital cancer. CDR3s include the opening cysteine and the closing phenylalanine or tryptophan. D genes are given only for firm matches. Size is stated for part of the rows, as once, few or many counts, or as a class when the clone is expanded.

j_call v_call cdr3_length d_call clone_size cdr3_nt cdr3_aa
TRBJ1-2 TRBV9 17 NA NA TGTGCCAGCACCGTAATAGGGGGGGGATACCCTTACTATGGCTACACCTTC CASTVIGGGYPYYGYTF
TRBJ1-6 TRBV14 15 NA NA TGTGCCAGCAGCCGAGGTTTGATGGGTAATTCACCCCTCCACTTT CASSRGLMGNSPLHF
TRBJ1-2 TRBV29-1 11 NA NA TGCAGCGTTGAAGGAGGCTATGGCTACACCTTC CSVEGGYGYTF
TRBJ2-7 TRBV5-1 16 NA NA TGCGCCAGCAGCCACGGAGGGGTAACTAGCCCCTACGAGCAGTACTTC CASSHGGVTSPYEQYF
TRBJ2-7 TRBV18 17 TRBD2 NA TGTGCCAGCTCACCACCGGGTCGTACGGGGGGTACGAACGAGCAGTACTTC CASSPPGRTGGTNEQYF
TRBJ1-1 TRBV9 15 TRBD1 few TGTGCCAGCAGCTACTCCGGGACAGGGGGGACTGAAGCTTTCTTT CASSYSGTGGTEAFF
TRBJ1-1 TRBV29-1 13 NA few TGCAGCGTTGGGGGGCAGTTGAACACTGAAGCTTTCTTT CSVGGQLNTEAFF
TRBJ2-3 TRBV5-1 15 TRBD2 few TGCGCCAGCAGCTTTGCTAGCGGGGGGGTAGATACGCAGTATTTT CASSFASGGVDTQYF
TRBJ2-1 TRBV7-3 15 TRBD2 NA TGTGCCAGCAGCTCGACTAGCGGCCGCTACAATGAGCAGTTCTTC CASSSTSGRYNEQFF
TRBJ1-1 TRBV7-3 13 NA once TGTGCCAGCAGCTTAAATCCGGACTCTGAAGCTTTCTTT CASSLNPDSEAFF
TRBJ2-7 TRBV19 14 TRBD1 NA TGTGCCAGTAGTATCGGACAGGGGACCTACGAGCAGTACTTC CASSIGQGTYEQYF
TRBJ2-1 TRBV29-1 13 NA NA TGCAGCGCTAAGCAGGGGCAGTACAATGAGCAGTTCTTC CSAKQGQYNEQFF
TRBJ2-5 TRBV19 14 NA NA TGTGCCAGTAGTATCGCCGGGTCAAAAGAGACCCAGTACTTC CASSIAGSKETQYF
TRBJ1-1 TRBV28 12 NA NA TGTGCCAGCAGCCGGGGACTGTCTGAAGCTTTCTTT CASSRGLSEAFF
TRBJ2-1 TRBV5-6 12 NA few TGTGCCAGCAGCTTGGTGACTCCTGAGCAGTTCTTC CASSLVTPEQFF
TRBJ1-1 TRBV6-5 14 NA few TGTGCCAGCAGTTACTCGCGGGTAGCCACTGAAGCTTTCTTT CASSYSRVATEAFF
TRBJ2-2 TRBV5-1 13 NA few TGCGCCAGCAGCTTGTCAGGGACCGGGGAGCTGTTTTTT CASSLSGTGELFF
TRBJ2-1 TRBV19 17 TRBD1 NA TGTGCCAGTAGTATAGGTACAGGGGGCTCATCCTACAATGAGCAGTTCTTC CASSIGTGGSSYNEQFF
TRBJ2-5 TRBV5-6 16 TRBD2 NA TGTGCCAGCAGCTTGTTTCGTAGCGGGGGGACAGAGACCCAGTACTTC CASSLFRSGGTETQYF
TRBJ1-4 TRBV18 16 NA few TGTGCCAGCTCACCAGCCACCCCTGCAACTAATGAAAAACTGTTTTTT CASSPATPATNEKLFF
TRBJ1-1 TRBV2 12 NA NA TGTGCCCGGGGGACGGGGAACTCTGAAGCTTTCTTT CARGTGNSEAFF
TRBJ1-2 TRBV5-8 14 NA NA TGTGCCAGCAGCTTGAGACAGGCTAACTATGGCTACACCTTC CASSLRQANYGYTF
TRBJ2-1 TRBV4-1 17 NA few TGCGCCAGCAGCAAAGGGCCCGGGGCAAGCTCCTACAATGAGCAGTTCTTC CASSKGPGASSYNEQFF
TRBJ2-7 TRBV30 13 NA few TGTGCCTGGAGTGTACTGGGAATGGGCGAGCAGTACTTC CAWSVLGMGEQYF
TRBJ1-5 TRBV19 10 NA NA TGTGCCAGTAGTAATAAGCCCCAGCATTTT CASSNKPQHF
TRBJ2-5 TRBV5-1 15 TRBD2 NA TGCGCCAGCAGCGCGGTGGCGGGGGGGCTAGAGACCCAGTACTTC CASSAVAGGLETQYF